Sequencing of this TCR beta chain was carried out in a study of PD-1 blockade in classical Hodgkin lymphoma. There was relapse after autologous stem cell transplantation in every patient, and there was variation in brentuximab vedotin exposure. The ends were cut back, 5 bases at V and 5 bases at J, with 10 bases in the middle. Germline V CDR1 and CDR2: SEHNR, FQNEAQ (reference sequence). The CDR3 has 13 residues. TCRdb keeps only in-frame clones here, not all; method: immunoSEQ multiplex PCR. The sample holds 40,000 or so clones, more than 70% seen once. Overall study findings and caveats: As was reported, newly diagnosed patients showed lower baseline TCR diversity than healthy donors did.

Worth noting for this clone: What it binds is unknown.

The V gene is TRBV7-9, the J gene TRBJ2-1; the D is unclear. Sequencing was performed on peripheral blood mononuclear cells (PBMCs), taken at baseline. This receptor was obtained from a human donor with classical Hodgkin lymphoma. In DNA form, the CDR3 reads TGTGCCAGCAGCCTCGGTGAGGACAATGAGCAGTTCTTC. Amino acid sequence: CASSLGEDNEQFF.